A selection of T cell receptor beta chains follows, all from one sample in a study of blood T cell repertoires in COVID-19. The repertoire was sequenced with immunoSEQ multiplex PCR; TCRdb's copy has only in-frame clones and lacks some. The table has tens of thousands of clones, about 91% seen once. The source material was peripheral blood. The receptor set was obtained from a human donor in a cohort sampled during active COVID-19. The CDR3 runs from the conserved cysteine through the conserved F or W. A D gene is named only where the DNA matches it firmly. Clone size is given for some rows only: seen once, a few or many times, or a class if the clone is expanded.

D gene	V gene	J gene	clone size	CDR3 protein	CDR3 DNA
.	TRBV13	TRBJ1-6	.	CASGTGGWNSPLHF	TGTGCCAGCGGCACGGGGGGATGGAATTCACCCCTCCACTTT
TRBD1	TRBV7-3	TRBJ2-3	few	CASSPRQGVLDTQYF	TGTGCCAGCAGCCCCCGACAGGGGGTCTTGGATACGCAGTATTTT
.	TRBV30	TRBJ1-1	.	CAWSVRDVRAFF	TGTGCCTGGAGTGTACGAGATGTTAGAGCTTTCTTT
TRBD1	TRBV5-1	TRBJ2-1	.	CASTSGTAIYNEQFF	TGCGCCAGCACATCCGGGACAGCCATCTACAATGAGCAGTTCTTC
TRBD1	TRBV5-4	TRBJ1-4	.	CASSLGGQGRQEKLFF	TGTGCCAGCAGCTTGGGGGGACAGGGGAGGCAGGAAAAACTGTTTTTT
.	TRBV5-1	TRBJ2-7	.	CASSFTGTSSYEQYF	TGCGCCAGCAGTTTCACAGGGACAAGTTCTTACGAGCAGTACTTC
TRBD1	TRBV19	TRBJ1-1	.	CASRTDRDTEAFF	TGTGCCAGTAGAACCGACAGGGACACTGAAGCTTTCTTT
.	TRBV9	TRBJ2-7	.	CASSVGHLSSYEQYF	TGTGCCAGCAGCGTAGGACACCTGAGCTCCTACGAGCAGTACTTC
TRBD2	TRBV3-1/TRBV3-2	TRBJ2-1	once	CASSATSGNNEQFF	TGTGCCAGCAGCGCGACTAGCGGGAACAATGAGCAGTTCTTC
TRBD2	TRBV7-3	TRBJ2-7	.	CASSLSIEVRGLPPIRHEQYF	TGTGCCAGCAGCTTATCAATAGAAGTCCGGGGACTACCCCCAATCCGTCACGAGCAGTACTTC
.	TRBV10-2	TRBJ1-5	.	CASRRGGSGQPQHF	TGCGCCAGCAGGAGGGGGGGAAGCGGCCAGCCCCAGCATTTT
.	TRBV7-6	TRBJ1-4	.	CASSPDRTSGKLFF	TGTGCCAGCAGCCCCGACAGGACTTCGGGAAAACTGTTTTTT